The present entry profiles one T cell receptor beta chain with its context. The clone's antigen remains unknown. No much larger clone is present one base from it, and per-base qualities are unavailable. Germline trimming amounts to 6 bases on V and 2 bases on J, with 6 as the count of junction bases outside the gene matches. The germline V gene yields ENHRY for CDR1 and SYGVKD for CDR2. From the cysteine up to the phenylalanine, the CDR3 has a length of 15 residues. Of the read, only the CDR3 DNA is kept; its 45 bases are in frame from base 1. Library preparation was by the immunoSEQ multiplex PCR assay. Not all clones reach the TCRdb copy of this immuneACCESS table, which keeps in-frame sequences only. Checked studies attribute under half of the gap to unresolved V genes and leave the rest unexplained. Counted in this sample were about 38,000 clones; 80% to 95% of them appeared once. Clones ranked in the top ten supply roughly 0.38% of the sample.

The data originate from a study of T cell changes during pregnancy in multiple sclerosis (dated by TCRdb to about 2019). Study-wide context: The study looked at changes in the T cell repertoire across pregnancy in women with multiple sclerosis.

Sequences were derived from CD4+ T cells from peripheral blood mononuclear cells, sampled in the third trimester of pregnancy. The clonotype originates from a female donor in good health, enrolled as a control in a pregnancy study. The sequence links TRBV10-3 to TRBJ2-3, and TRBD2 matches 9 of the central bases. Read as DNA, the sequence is TGTGCCATCAGACCGACTAGCGGATACACAGATACGCAGTATTTT. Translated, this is CAIRPTSGYTDTQYF.